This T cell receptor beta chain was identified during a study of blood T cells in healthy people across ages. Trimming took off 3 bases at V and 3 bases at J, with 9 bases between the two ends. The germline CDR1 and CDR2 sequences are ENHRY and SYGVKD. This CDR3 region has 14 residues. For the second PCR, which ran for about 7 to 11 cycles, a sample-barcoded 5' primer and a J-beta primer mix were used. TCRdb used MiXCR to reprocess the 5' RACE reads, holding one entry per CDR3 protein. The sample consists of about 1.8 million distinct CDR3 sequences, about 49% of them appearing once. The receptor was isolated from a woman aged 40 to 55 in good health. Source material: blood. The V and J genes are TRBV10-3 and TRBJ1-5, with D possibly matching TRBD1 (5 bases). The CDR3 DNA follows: TGTGCCATCAGTGACCCGACAGTCAATCAGCCCCAGCATTTT. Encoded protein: CAISDPTVNQPQHF.